The clone carrying this T cell receptor (beta chain) was counted once. Its antigen is still unknown. The conserved closing phenylalanine or tryptophan is absent in this CDR3, likely reflecting a read error. The data stem from a study of molecular identifiers for immune sequencing clone quantification. Looking at the study overall: The replicate experiment used RNA from approximately 20,000 or 100,000 naive CD8 cells. This RNA was split into five aliquots, and four of them were sequenced.

Whole-study findings and limits: Highly expanded clone sizes could end up underestimated if a barcode were shared by identical TCR molecules. Clones that exceeded 20 RNA copies held over 98% of effector molecules, yet under 1% in naive cells.

Previously reported methods and listed TCR primers produced the bulk TCR libraries. TCRdb redid the calling of the PCR reads with MiXCR, one entry per CDR3 protein. The table includes 100,000 or so distinct CDR3 sequences, roughly 38% detected once. From germline, CDR1 is MGHRA and CDR2 YSYEKL. CDR3 length: 16 amino acids. The TCR comes from a human donor in good health. Some libraries in this study had Jurkat cell RNA spiked in. This chain connects TRBV4-1 to TRBJ2-1, with D possibly matching TRBD2 (5 bases). The J call may be incorrect, as the DNA end agrees better with TRBJ2-7. Sequencing input: naive CD8+ T cells from blood, with Jurkat cell RNA spiked in. This sample's subset: FACS-sorted CD8+CD4-CCR7+CD45RA+ naive T cells. For the CDR3, the DNA is TGCGCCAGCAGCCACGGAGCGGAGCCAAAATACAATGAGCAGTACATC. This sequence encodes CASSHGAEPKYNEQYI.